Listed here are 14 T cell receptor beta chains from one sample, sequenced in a study of OX40 agonist ivuxolimab in advanced cancers. Measured with immunoSEQ multiplex PCR; TCRdb has only the in-frame clones, and not every one. Of about 120,000 clones in the sample, just under 95% were seen once. The sequences come from CD4+ or CD8+ T cells sorted from blood, collected in a trial of the OX40 agonist ivuxolimab. These receptors originate from an adult with an advanced solid tumor such as melanoma, head and neck, liver or kidney cancer.

This sequence joins TRBV18 and TRBJ2-1; D not resolved. There are 13 residues in the CDR3. The germline CDR1 and CDR2 sequences are KGHSH and LQKENI. Trimming shortened V by 3 bases and J by 8 bases, and 11 bases separated the two germline ends. In nucleotides, the CDR3 is TGTGCCAGCTCACCGACGGCTCGGGATGAGCAGTTCTTC. This encodes CASSPTARDEQFF.

V and J are TRBV18 and TRBJ1-2; the D is unclear. V shed 3 bases and J shed 2 bases, with 16 bases lying between them. The CDR3 contains 16 residues. Looked up from germline, CDR1 is KGHSH and CDR2 is LQKENI. The CDR3: CASSPQPGIKNYGYTF. CDR3 DNA sequence: TGTGCCAGCTCACCCCAACCGGGAATAAAAAACTATGGCTACACCTTC. The whole variable domain, remainder taken from reference TRBV18 and TRBJ1-2, is NAGVMQNPRHLVRRRGQEARLRCSPMKGHSHVYWYRQLPEEGLKFMVYLQKENIIDESGMPKERFSAEFPKEGPSILRIQQVVRGDSAAYFCASSPQPGIKNYGYTFGSGTRLTVV.

The chain carries TRBV6-5 and TRBJ1-5; D might be TRBD1 (5 bases). The V end was cut by 0 bases, the J end by 2 bases, with 8 bases between. The CDR3 loop spans 15 amino acids. The germline V gene has CDR1 MNHEY and CDR2 SVGAGI. For the CDR3, the DNA is TGTGCCAGCAGTTACTCCGGGGGGGGCAATCAGCCCCAGCATTTT. Its translation: CASSYSGGGNQPQHF.

The rearrangement uses TRBV28 and TRBJ1-5; D is ambiguous. Germline V gives CDR1 MDHEN, CDR2 SYDVKM. The V end was cut by 5 bases, the J end by 2 bases, with 7 bases between. The CDR3 length is 13 residues. CDR3 in amino acids: CASSTVGNQPQHF. Here the CDR3 DNA reads TGTGCCAGCAGTACAGTTGGCAATCAGCCCCAGCATTTT.

The CDR3 loop is CASSLASLGVAEFF. As DNA, the CDR3 is TGTGCCAGCAGCTTAGCAAGCCTGGGTGTCGCAGAGTTCTTC. The chain carries TRBV7-9 and TRBJ2-1; D remains ambiguous. Germline assignment: CDR1 SEHNR and CDR2 FQNEAQ (reference sequence). This CDR3 region has 14 residues. The V end lost 0 bases, the J end lost 14 bases, and 17 bases lay between the germline ends.

This sequence joins TRBV16 and TRBJ2-2; D might be TRBD2 (6 bases). The V gene lost 2 bases and the J gene lost 6 bases, with 13 bases spanning the gap. The germline CDR1 and CDR2 sequences are KGHSY and FQNENV. The CDR3 totals 15 residues. The CDR3 is CASSQARGEAGELFF. The CDR3 DNA follows: TGTGCCAGCAGCCAAGCTCGAGGGGAGGCCGGGGAGCTGTTTTTT.

V gene TRBV30 combines with J gene TRBJ2-5; D may be TRBD2 (7 bases). This CDR3 spans 15 amino acids. The V end was cut by 0 bases, the J end by 6 bases, with 17 bases between. Germline V gene lookup returns CDR1 GTSNPN and CDR2 SVGIG (reference sequence). The CDR3 sequence: CAWSVGGGFRKTQYF. Written as DNA, the CDR3 is TGTGCCTGGAGTGTAGGGGGGGGCTTCCGAAAGACCCAGTACTTC.

The chain combines TRBV7-2 with TRBJ2-1; 8 bases are shared with TRBD2. The CDR3 is 14 residues long. Germline V gene lookup returns CDR1 SGHTA and CDR2 FQGNSA. With 1 base clipped from V and 9 bases from J, the junction kept 5 bases outside the gene matches. The CDR3 spells CASSLGGGGLEQFF. In DNA form, the CDR3 reads TGTGCCAGCAGCTTAGGTGGCGGGGGGCTTGAGCAGTTCTTC.

This chain uses TRBV7-3 with TRBJ2-4, with D hard to call. The length of the CDR3 is 15 residues. Germline CDR1 reads SGHTA; CDR2 reads FQGTGA. V was clipped by 2 bases and J by 1 base, with 9 bases between them. CDR3 in DNA: TGTGCCAGCAGCTTAGCTGAACTGGCCAAAAACATTCAGTACTTC. Protein: CASSLAELAKNIQYF.

Here the CDR3 reads CASSQRLAGDYEQYF. CDR3 nucleotides: TGCGCCAGCAGCCAGCGACTAGCGGGAGACTACGAGCAGTACTTC. J is TRBJ2-7 and V is TRBV4-3; 12 nucleotides align to TRBD2. Germline V gene sequence: CDR1 LGHNA, CDR2 YSLEER. The V segment lost 3 bases and the J segment 3 bases; nucleotides outside the gene matches: 3. The CDR3 consists of 15 residues.

The chain employs TRBV11-2 and TRBJ2-5; unclear D gene. CDR1 and CDR2 (germline): SGHAT, FQNNGV. Trimming took 0 bases from V and 4 from J, leaving 0 bases between them. This CDR3 has 11 residues. The CDR3 DNA sequence: TGTGCCAGCAGCTTAGAAGAGACCCAGTACTTC. Its translation is CASSLEETQYF. Variable domain in full (rest from reference TRBV11-2 and TRBJ2-5): EAGVAQSPRYKIIEKRQSVAFWCNPISGHATLYWYQQILGQGPKLLIQFQNNGVVDDSQLPKDRFSAERLKGVDSTLKIQPAKLEDSAVYLCASSLEETQYFGPGTRLLVL.

This clone occurred once. The J gene is TRBJ1-5, the V gene TRBV28; maybe TRBD1 (5 bases). This CDR3 region has 14 residues. V lost 6 bases and J 3 bases, leaving 12 bases between the germline ends. Germline-derived CDR1 and CDR2 are MDHEN and SYDVKM. Written as DNA, the CDR3 is TGTGCCAGCAGATCTGACAGCCCCAATCAGCCCCAGCATTTT. This codes for CASRSDSPNQPQHF.

The chain carries TRBV5-1 and TRBJ2-1, with 8 bases aligning to TRBD2. Germline V gene lookup returns CDR1 SGHRS and CDR2 YFSETQ. V dropped 1 base and J dropped 0; count of bases not matched to a gene: 3. The CDR3 covers 16 residues. The CDR3 nucleotides read TGCGCCAGCAGCTTGACTAGCGGTAGCTCCTACAATGAGCAGTTCTTC. Amino acids: CASSLTSGSSYNEQFF.

The V and J genes are TRBV5-1 and TRBJ1-5; no definite D call. CDR1 and CDR2 (germline): SGHRS, YFSETQ. This CDR3 has 15 amino acids. V shed 1 base and J shed 0 bases, with 8 bases lying between them. Written as DNA, the CDR3 is TGCGCCAGCAGCTTGACAGTGAATAGCAATCAGCCCCAGCATTTT. Translation gives CASSLTVNSNQPQHF.